This entry lists 2 T cell receptor beta chains sequenced from one sample in a study of lymphopenia after photon versus proton radiotherapy. Using immunoSEQ multiplex PCR, the repertoire was profiled, and TCRdb retains in-frame clones only, with some absent. In the table there are about 4,500 clones, around 69% of which are singletons. Sequencing was performed on peripheral blood, taken from a patient treated with proton-based radiotherapy. Receptors were obtained from a man older than 75 with esophageal cancer.

The rearrangement links TRBV11-3 to TRBJ2-5, with D perhaps TRBD2 (7 bases). This CDR3 is 16 amino acids long. Trimming took off 6 bases at V and 5 bases at J, with 22 bases between the two ends. Germline V lookup: CDR1 SGHNT, CDR2 YENEEA. DNA of the CDR3: TGTGCCAGCAGTAAATCGGACGGCGGGGGCCGGGAGACCCAGTACTTC. It yields the protein CASSKSDGGGRETQYF.

This chain links TRBV5-1 with TRBJ2-5; 11 positions match TRBD1. The last part of the DNA fits TRBJ2-7 better; the J call may be wrong. Germline values: CDR1 SGHRS, CDR2 YFSETQ. The length of the CDR3 is 15 residues. The CDR3 spells CASSVRDRGAYEQYF. CDR3 nucleotides: TGCGCCAGCAGCGTCCGGGACAGGGGGGCCTACGAGCAGTACTTC.